This T cell receptor beta chain comes out of a study of T cells in Graves' hyperthyroidism and ophthalmopathy (dated by TCRdb to the late 2010s). Notes on the research overall: Peripheral blood samples were taken at the time of initial diagnosis, prior to any treatment. TCR V-J signatures able to tell the groups apart were searched for in a discovery cohort of 90 to 100 patients, of whom about 40 had Graves' ophthalmopathy and roughly 58 had stable Graves' hyperthyroidism. An independent validation cohort of under 20 hyperthyroidism patients and over 15 patients who later progressed to ophthalmopathy tested prospective prediction of ophthalmopathy. The approximately 98 discovery patients were randomly divided into training and test sets at a 7:3 ratio. In addition, the study compared T-cell repertoires in thyroid tissue and in blood from several Graves' hyperthyroidism patients. After sampling, hyperthyroidism patients received methimazole starting at 30 mg daily, and ophthalmopathy patients received high-dose intravenous methylprednisolone. TCR Vbeta CDR3 sequencing of 130 to 150 peripheral blood samples (fewer than 45 ophthalmopathy, around 80 hyperthyroidism and approximately 17 progressor patients) is reported in the paper. Study-level results and caveats: Ophthalmopathy was separated from stable hyperthyroidism by a 13 V-J signature model, with about 86% sensitivity and about 81% specificity obtained in cross-validation and 80%/75% obtained in testing. In validation, progression to ophthalmopathy was predicted by the model with roughly 69% sensitivity and approximately 78% specificity, a median of about 6 months before onset. Most expanded thyroid clonotypes (frequency above 0.001) were also detected in blood, a finding suggesting that blood repertoires may reflect thyroid immune responses. No statistical method was used to set the sample size in advance, and investigators knew the group allocation.

As encoded in the germline V gene, CDR1 is MGHRA while CDR2 is YSYEKL. Spanning cysteine to phenylalanine, the CDR3 consists of 15 amino acids. Only the CDR3 DNA is retained, 45 bases long and in frame from the first base. V drops 4 bases and J drops 7 bases, leaving 17 bases in between. Ophthalmopathy patients had moderately to severely active disease, Clinical Activity Score of at least 3, NOSPECS grade of at least 4, and duration under 3 months. Patients with uncontrolled infections, other autoimmune diseases, pregnancy or lactation were excluded. Clinical symptoms, serum thyroxine and TRAb, thyroid ultrasound, and orbital computed tomography formed the basis for the diagnoses. PBMCs were isolated from about 10 ml of fresh peripheral blood by Ficoll-Paque density gradient centrifugation. Total RNA was extracted with Trizol reagent, and quality was checked on an Agilent 2100 Bioanalyzer. This clonotype was counted between two and nine times. Which antigen it targets is not known. Per-nucleotide qualities are absent, and no much larger clonotype sits a single base away.

The TCR beta CDR3 regions were amplified from RNA transcripts. For the first round of RT-PCR on the TCR CDR3, the HTBI primer set was used together with the Qiagen OneStep RT-PCR kit. Libraries were constructed in a second round of multiplex PCR, after which size selection and purification were carried out. The libraries were sequenced on an Illumina HiSeq2000 using paired-end 100 bp reads. On the authors' methods: SOAPnuke was used to process the raw data, throwing out any read that contained adapters or uncalled bases, had a mean Phred below 15, or lacked an exact constant-primer or identifier match. High-quality paired reads were merged with COPE v1.2.5, and unique nucleotide sequences were defined as clonotypes. MiTCR v1.1 was used to align the clonotypes against IMGT TRBV, TRBD and TRBJ reference segments. The analysis was restricted to V-J combinations with a frequency above 0.0001, which together covered just over 99% of the repertoires. The TCS score was defined as F50 (clonal expansion) divided by E x V (chaos), with BLOSUM62-based TCRdist calculated between CDR3 peptides within each V-J. Welch's t-statistics and random forest reduced around 550 V-J features to 13, which were used in a naive Bayes classifier (R e1071). TCRdb reran the public reads through fastp at Q25 and MiXCR, keeping productive beta chains. Rows merge per CDR3 protein into single entries with the most common DNA and genes. TCRdb's processing, not the study's, gives the V and J calls here. Recorded for this sample are about 410,000 distinct CDR3 sequences; roughly 15% of them occurred a single time. The top ten constitute around 13% of the sample.

This sequence was found in a man younger than 35 with Graves' ophthalmopathy. This chain is built from TRBV4-1 and TRBJ2-1; D gene: possibly TRBD1, on 5 matching bases. The sequenced material came from blood. The nucleotide sequence reads as follows: TGCGCCAGCAGCCCTGATGGCCTGTCAGGGAATGAGCAGTTCTTC. This sequence encodes CASSPDGLSGNEQFF.